The entry below gives a single T cell receptor (beta chain) sequence along with its context. Its target is unknown. Mismatch with germline at one junction end may stem from a read error. This sample's RNA came from whole unsorted tissue. Three rounds of nested PCR, following a modified ARM-PCR protocol, produced the TCRbeta library. TCRdb re-analysed the multiplex PCR reads in MiXCR, keeping a single row per CDR3 protein. The repertoire holds roughly 150,000 distinct CDR3 sequences, with 60% to 70% as singletons. There are 15 residues in the CDR3. Germline values: CDR1 MNHEY, CDR2 SVGAGI. The record originates from a study of tumor and adjacent non-tumor tissue in lung cancer. Regarding the study as a whole: Tumor repertoires had a smaller top 100 clone share than normal lung.

Input material: lung tumor tissue. The sequence derives from a man aged 55 to 69 with small cell lung cancer. This chain joins TRBV6-5 and TRBJ2-1; 7 bases are a match to TRBD2. The CDR3 nucleotides are TGTGCCAGCGGTTACTTGAGGACTAGTAAGAATGAGCAGTTCTTC. This codes for CASGYLRTSKNEQFF.